This TCR beta chain was sequenced in a study of T cells in Graves' hyperthyroidism and ophthalmopathy. This clonotype has at least ten counts. TCR beta CDR3 regions were amplified from RNA. HTBI primers drove first-round RT-PCR of the TCR CDR3. MiXCR, applied by TCRdb to the multiplex PCR reads, yields one record per CDR3 protein. The sample has approximately 560,000 distinct CDR3 sequences, approximately 14% seen once. The CDR3 sequence is 15 residues long. CDR1 and CDR2 from the germline V gene are GTSNPN and SVGIG (reference sequence). V shed 4 bases and J shed 1 base, with 14 bases lying between them.

Sample: blood. This chain uses TRBV30 with TRBJ1-3, with D perhaps TRBD1 (6 bases). This receptor was obtained from a woman younger than 45 with Graves' hyperthyroidism. The DNA of the CDR3 is TGTGCCTGGAAGGGACAAACGCTTTCTGGAAACACCATATATTTT. Amino acids: CAWKGQTLSGNTIYF.